Listed here are 3 T cell receptor beta chains from one sample, sequenced in a study of neurological immune-mediated disorders. TCRdb ran MiXCR on the 5' RACE reads and lists one entry per CDR3 protein. The sample shows about 84,000 distinct CDR3 sequences, about a tenth of them seen only once. Sequenced input: PBMCs. The receptor source for this set is a man in his forties in good health.

A single count supports this clonotype. This may come from a read error, since a much larger clone is one base off. This sequence joins TRBV7-9 and TRBJ2-5; 8 bases align to TRBD2. The length of the CDR3 is 16 residues. The J segment lost 5 bases and the V segment lost 6 bases, leaving 14 bases of the junction unmatched. The germline CDR1 and CDR2 sequences are SEHNR and FQNEAQ (reference sequence). The CDR3 reads CASRRLGSGILETQYF. The CDR3 nucleotides are TGTGCCAGCAGGAGACTGGGTAGCGGGATTTTGGAGACCCAGTACTTC.

The V gene is TRBV7-9, the J gene TRBJ2-7; D not resolved. V was cut by 3 bases and J by 7 bases, with 7 bases left in between. The length of the CDR3 is 11 residues. CDR1 is SEHNR, CDR2 FQNEAQ, per germline (reference sequence). The CDR3 DNA reads as TGTGCCAGCAGCTTTAGAGAGGAGCAGTACTTC. Its protein product is CASSFREEQYF.

This clonotype appeared many times. This chain links TRBV5-1 with TRBJ1-5, with TRBD1 matching 8 bases. V lost 5 bases and J lost 5; bases outside the gene matches: 6. The germline CDR1 and CDR2 sequences are SGHRS and YFSETQ. The CDR3 has 14 residues. The CDR3 here is CASSRTGSDQPQHF. DNA of the CDR3: TGCGCCAGCAGTCGGACAGGGAGTGATCAGCCCCAGCATTTT.